Listed below are T cell receptor beta chains from one sample, sequenced in a study of blood T cells in healthy people across ages. MiXCR, applied by TCRdb to the 5' RACE reads, yields one record per CDR3 protein. Among roughly 1.9 million distinct CDR3 sequences listed, about 39% were seen once. Sequenced material: blood. These receptors were obtained from a human donor in good health. Each CDR3 is given with its conserved first and last residue. The order of the fields is D gene, V gene, clone size, J gene, CDR3 DNA, CDR3 protein. A D gene is named only where the DNA matches it firmly. Size is stated for part of the rows, as once, few or many counts, or as a class when the clone is expanded.

NA,TRBV24-1,NA,TRBJ2-4,TGTGCCACCAGTGATGAGGATATTGACAGTAGGACCTACGGGCAGTACTTC,CATSDEDIDSRTYGQYF
NA,TRBV7-2,few,TRBJ2-3,TGTGCCAGCAGCTTAGAGGGCCAGGGGTTTGAAAAACTGTATTTT,CASSLEGQGFEKLYF
TRBD2,TRBV7-2,NA,TRBJ2-1,TGTGCCAGCAGCGACCGGACTAGCGGGAGGAATGAGCAGTTCTTC,CASSDRTSGRNEQFF
TRBD1,TRBV20-1,NA,TRBJ1-6,TGCAGTGCTCACTCCGGGACAGGGCATTCACCCCTCCACTTT,CSAHSGTGHSPLHF
NA,TRBV24-1,NA,TRBJ2-7,TGTGCCACCAGTGATCCGACGGACTCCTACGAGCAGTACTTC,CATSDPTDSYEQYF
TRBD2,TRBV29-1,few,TRBJ2-1,TGCAGCGTTGAACCGGGGGTGGCCGGGGGGGATGAGCAGTTCTTC,CSVEPGVAGGDEQFF
NA,TRBV24-1,few,TRBJ1-5,TGTGCCACCAGTGGGGTGGATAGCAATCAGCCCCAGCATTTT,CATSGVDSNQPQHF
NA,TRBV20-1,few,TRBJ2-7,TGCAGTGCTAGAACTCCAGGGTACGAGCAGTACTTC,CSARTPGYEQYF
TRBD2,TRBV2,NA,TRBJ2-1,TGTGCCAGCAGGACCGGGACTAGCGACCATGAGCAGTTCTTC,CASRTGTSDHEQFF
NA,TRBV5-1,NA,TRBJ1-5,TGCGCCAGCAGCTTTGGGGACGAAGGACAGCCCCAGCATTTT,CASSFGDEGQPQHF
NA,TRBV29-1,NA,TRBJ2-3,TGCAGCGTTGAATTACCCAGGGAGGTAGATACGCAGTATTTT,CSVELPREVDTQYF
NA,TRBV7-8,NA,TRBJ1-2,TGTGCCAGCAGCCCTGACTCGTGGGGCTACACCTTC,CASSPDSWGYTF
NA,TRBV7-9,NA,TRBJ1-5,TGTGCCAGCAGCCCCTTTGGGGAGAGCAATCAGCCCCAGCATTTT,CASSPFGESNQPQHF
NA,TRBV5-6,once,TRBJ1-4,TGTGCCAGCAGACGAAAGGGGAGGGATGAAAAACTGTTTTTT,CASRRKGRDEKLFF
NA,TRBV7-3,NA,TRBJ1-1,TGTGCCAGCAGCTTGGGGTATGAGGGCACTGAAGCTTTCTTT,CASSLGYEGTEAFF
NA,TRBV29-1,NA,TRBJ1-2,TGCAGCGTTGAAGAGGAGCGGCAGCGATATGGCTACACCTTC,CSVEEERQRYGYTF
NA,TRBV2,NA,TRBJ1-2,TGTGCCAGCAGTGAAGCGTTGTCATCTAACTATGGCTACACCTTC,CASSEALSSNYGYTF